This T cell receptor beta chain was sequenced in a study of response to subunit inactivated influenza vaccine. One entry per CDR3 protein, called by TCRdb with MiXCR from the RT-PCR reads. The sample consists of around 500,000 distinct CDR3 sequences, 9.5% to 12% of them appearing once. Germline-derived CDR1 and CDR2 are MNHNS and SASEGT. The V end was cut by 6 bases, the J end by 0 bases, with 15 bases between. The CDR3 is 17 amino acids. The chain links TRBV6-1 to TRBJ2-6; D gene uncertain. This sequence originates from a man between 45 and 60 years old who received an inactivated influenza vaccine. This specimen was PBMCs from blood, taken 40 to 50 days after vaccination. The CDR3 nucleotides are TGTGCCAGCAGACGTGTACCTACGTACTCTGGGGCCAACGTCCTGACTTTC. This encodes CASRRVPTYSGANVLTF.